This T cell receptor (beta chain) was sequenced in a study of T-cell reconstitution after alpha-beta-depleted transplantation in children. Unique molecular identifiers featured in how the TCRbeta library was prepared. TCRdb re-analysed the PCR reads in MiXCR, keeping a single row per CDR3 protein. Of approximately 220,000 distinct CDR3 sequences listed, 17% were seen once; the top ten hold around 45%. This CDR3 has 13 residues. Trimming removed 0 bases from V and 6 bases from J; junction bases left unmatched: 2. CDR1 and CDR2 (germline): DFQATT, SNEGSKA (reference sequence). The receptor comes from a male patient aged 2-15 years who had a stem cell transplant for acute lymphoblastic leukemia, so the T cells may come from the graft donor. The chain uses TRBV20-1 and TRBJ2-7; 10 bases agree with TRBD1. The specimen was PBMCs, mostly from graft donor cells, collected 360 days after TCRalphabeta/CD19-depleted stem cell transplant. CDR3 protein: CSARDGDRGEQYF. The CDR3 bases are TGCAGTGCTAGAGATGGGGACAGGGGCGAGCAGTACTTC.